Below are 6 T cell receptor beta chains sequenced from a single sample in a study of cytomegalovirus exposure and HLA in healthy donors. In the PCR, 60 Vbeta and 13 Jbeta primers were used. Libraries were prepared by immunoSEQ multiplex PCR; TCRdb keeps only in-frame clonotypes and omits some of them. The sample records about 120,000 clones, around four fifths being singletons. The sample taken for sequencing was PBMCs. The receptors stem from a woman in her thirties or forties in good health and CMV-seronegative.

V is TRBV4-2 and J is TRBJ1-2, with a tentative D call TRBD1 (5 bases). V lost 5 bases and J lost 3, with 10 bases in between. This CDR3 is built from 13 residues. Germline V gene data show CDR1 as LGHNA and CDR2 as YNFKEQ. The CDR3 sequence is CASSSDSHYGYTF. As DNA, the CDR3 is TGTGCCAGCAGCTCCGACAGCCACTATGGCTACACCTTC.

This chain joins TRBV27 and TRBJ1-2, with 7 bases aligning to TRBD1. J lost 3 bases, V lost 5 bases, and 6 bases had no gene match. Germline V gives CDR1 MNHEY, CDR2 SMNVEV (reference sequence). The CDR3 runs to 14 residues. The DNA for the CDR3 is TGTGCCAGCAGTCCCCGGGACAGCTACTATGGCTACACCTTC. It is translated as CASSPRDSYYGYTF.

The V gene is TRBV7-3, the J gene TRBJ2-1; weak D call: TRBD2 (6 bases). Trimming pared 2 bases from V and 5 bases from J, leaving 10 bases between. The CDR3 has 14 amino acids. Germline assignment: CDR1 SGHTA and CDR2 FQGTGA. The CDR3 reads CASSLSGLDNEQFF. Here the CDR3 DNA reads TGTGCCAGCAGCTTATCGGGACTCGACAATGAGCAGTTCTTC.

This chain joins TRBV11-2 and TRBJ2-1, with D maybe TRBD2 (6 bases). CDR3 size: 16 residues. Germline V gene data show CDR1 as SGHAT and CDR2 as FQNNGV. V was shortened by 5 bases and J by 1 base, with 15 bases between the two germline ends. The DNA of the CDR3 is TGTGCCAGCAGCACGCGGGGACGGGGGTCCTACAATGAGCAGTTCTTC. This gives the protein CASSTRGRGSYNEQFF.

This chain connects TRBV19 to TRBJ1-2; 9 bases line up with TRBD1. The CDR3 length is 14 residues. V lost 0 bases and J lost 8; bases outside the gene matches: 4. CDR1 and CDR2 (germline): LNHDA, SQIVND (reference sequence). The DNA of the CDR3 is TGTGCCAGTAGTATAGAGACCGGGACAGGGGGCTACACCTTC. Its translation is CASSIETGTGGYTF. Full variable domain (missing parts from reference TRBV19 and TRBJ1-2): DGGITQSPKYLFRKEGQNVTLSCEQNLNHDAMYWYRQDPGQGLRLIYYSQIVNDFQKGDIAEGYSVSREKKESFPLTVTSAQKNPTAFYLCASSIETGTGGYTFGSGTRLTVV.

The V gene is TRBV27, the J gene TRBJ2-1; 7 bases agree with TRBD2. The germline gives CDR1 MNHEY, CDR2 SMNVEV (reference sequence). The V and J ends lost 4 bases and 9 bases, in that order; junction bases with no gene match: 6. CDR3 length equals 13 residues. The CDR3 reads CASSWRGTGEQFF. In DNA, the CDR3 is TGTGCCAGCAGTTGGCGGGGGACGGGTGAGCAGTTCTTC.